The entry that follows covers one T cell receptor beta chain sequence. The sample belongs to a study of blood T cells in healthy people across ages. Using a J-beta primer mix together with a sample-barcoded 5' primer, a second PCR was run for about 6 to 12 cycles. TCRdb re-called the 5' RACE reads with MiXCR, one entry per CDR3 protein. The table lists more than 1,400,000 distinct CDR3 sequences, approximately 42% of them singletons. After removal of 3 bases from V and 4 bases from J, the junction contained 6 bases not matched to a gene. This CDR3 contains 15 residues. CDR1 is SGHRS, CDR2 YFSETQ, per germline.

Sequencing input: blood. This receptor was taken from a woman between 18 and 29 years old in good health. The chain is built from TRBV5-1 and TRBJ2-3; the match to TRBD1 covers 9 bases. This chain's CDR3 is CASSWGDRVADTQYF. CDR3 DNA: TGCGCCAGCAGCTGGGGGGACAGGGTTGCAGATACGCAGTATTTT. Full variable domain (rest looked up from reference TRBV5-1 and TRBJ2-3): KAGVTQTPRYLIKTRGQQVTLSCSPISGHRSVSWYQQTPGQGLQFLFEYFSETQRNKGNFPGRFSGRQFSNSRSEMNVSTLELGDSALYLCASSWGDRVADTQYFGPGTRLTVL.